The 29 T cell receptor beta chains given below trace back to one sample, sequenced in a study of blood T cells in healthy people across ages. Alongside a J-beta primer mix, a sample-barcoded 5' primer served in a second PCR lasting roughly 7 to 12 cycles. TCRdb re-derived calls from the 5' RACE reads in MiXCR, one entry per CDR3 protein. This sample has 500,000 to 650,000 distinct CDR3 sequences, with roughly a quarter found just once. These same records also appear under a second study, on T cells of mothers and their children.

Material: blood. Source of these receptors: a boy aged 2 to 10 in good health.

V usage is TRBV20-1 and J usage is TRBJ2-5, with 12 bases matching TRBD2. The J call is uncertain, as TRBJ2-7 better fits the DNA end. CDR1 and CDR2 from the germline V gene are DFQATT and SNEGSKA (reference sequence). The CDR3 has 16 residues. CDR3 nucleotides: TGCAGTGCTACCGACCGGACTAGCGGGATAGGGTACGAGCAGTACTTC. It yields the protein CSATDRTSGIGYEQYF.

This clonotype was seen a handful of times. The chain recombines TRBV12-5 with TRBJ2-7; unclear D gene. V was trimmed by 0 bases and J by 5 bases, leaving 14 bases between them. Germline values: CDR1 LGHNT, CDR2 FRNRAP. The length of the CDR3 is 15 residues. Here the CDR3 DNA reads TGTGCTAGTGGTTTGGTTCAATCCGGGTGGGACGAGCAGTACTTC. Encoded protein: CASGLVQSGWDEQYF.

This chain joins TRBV20-1 and TRBJ2-5; TRBD2 matches at 11 bases. From germline, CDR1 is DFQATT and CDR2 SNEGSKA (reference sequence). V shed 5 bases, J shed 2 bases, and the junction held 7 bases outside the gene matches. The CDR3 loop spans 15 amino acids. In nucleotides, the CDR3 is TGCAGTGCTTCAATAGCGGGAGGGAGACAAGAGACCCAGTACTTC. It yields the protein CSASIAGGRQETQYF.

The chain joins TRBV12-3 or TRBV12-4 to TRBJ2-3; 8 bases are shared with TRBD2. This CDR3 contains 13 residues. With V trimmed by 5 bases and J by 14 bases, 12 bases remained unmatched. The CDR3 region has the DNA TGTGCCAGCAGTCTCAGCAGCGGGGGCCCACCGTATTTT. Amino acids: CASSLSSGGPPYF.

This clonotype was seen repeatedly, ten times or more. This chain uses TRBV6-6 with TRBJ1-2, with D possibly being TRBD1 (5 bases). The germline V and J ends were trimmed by 6 bases and 8 bases, with 16 bases remaining between them. This CDR3 comprises 13 residues. Germline-derived CDR1 and CDR2 are MNHNY and SVGAGI (reference sequence). The CDR3 DNA reads TGTGCCAGCAGCGCCGGGACTAATAGGGGCTACACCTTC. Amino acid sequence: CASSAGTNRGYTF.

This clonotype was seen more than once but under ten times. CDR3 in amino acids: CASGPRGGPLLNTEAFF. The CDR3 nucleotides read TGTGCCAGCGGCCCGAGGGGGGGCCCGCTACTGAACACTGAAGCTTTCTTT. The rearrangement uses TRBV7-6 and TRBJ1-1, with D maybe TRBD1 (6 bases). This CDR3 is built from 17 residues. CDR1 and CDR2 (germline): SGHVS, FNYEAQ. Trimming shortened V by 8 bases and J by 0 bases, and 22 bases separated the two germline ends.

Comments on this clonotype: Relative to the germline gene, one junction end is altered; a read error may explain this. The chain has TRBV20-1 and TRBJ2-7; 11 bases are a match to TRBD2. Germline CDR1 reads DFQATT; CDR2 reads SNEGSKA (reference sequence). This CDR3 is 15 amino acids long. The CDR3 is CSAREGSGRAYGQYF. As DNA, the CDR3 is TGCAGTGCTAGAGAGGGTAGCGGGAGGGCTTACGGGCAGTACTTC.

This clonotype was counted only a few times. This CDR3 is CASSPYSETGSYEQYF. The CDR3 DNA follows: TGCGCCAGCAGCCCCTACTCAGAGACAGGGTCGTACGAGCAGTACTTC. The rearrangement uses TRBV5-1 and TRBJ2-7; 7 nucleotides agree with TRBD1. This CDR3 has 16 amino acids. Unmatched junction bases numbered 14, after V lost 4 bases and J lost 4 bases. The germline V gene encodes CDR1 SGHRS and CDR2 YFSETQ.

The chain couples TRBV5-5 to TRBJ2-5; D might be TRBD1 (5 bases). The closer fit of TRBJ2-7 to the DNA end suggests the J call may be wrong. In germline, CDR1 is SGHKS, CDR2 YYEKEE (reference sequence). The CDR3 extends over 14 amino acids. The CDR3 region is CASSHDSFTYEQYF. The CDR3 region has the DNA TGTGCCAGCAGCCACGACAGTTTTACCTACGAGCAGTACTTC.

This clonotype was recorded a few times. The chain uses TRBV7-9 and TRBJ1-4; D might be TRBD1 (6 bases). The ends were cut back, 5 bases at V and 7 bases at J, with 17 bases in the middle. Germline loops: CDR1 SEHNR, CDR2 FQNEAQ (reference sequence). The CDR3 is 15 amino acids. The CDR3 sequence is CASSRLGGLGEKLFF. CDR3 sequence (DNA): TGTGCCAGCAGCCGCTTGGGGGGCCTAGGTGAAAAACTGTTTTTT.

The chain joins TRBV9 to TRBJ2-5; the D is unclear. The better agreement between TRBJ2-7 and the DNA end casts doubt on the J call. This CDR3 has 13 amino acids. The germline V gene has CDR1 SGDLS and CDR2 YYNGEE. The CDR3 here is CASSVSGSYEQYF. In nucleotides, the CDR3 is TGTGCCAGCAGCGTGTCCGGCTCCTACGAGCAGTACTTC.

With respect to this clonotype: Given the absence of the conserved phenylalanine or tryptophan at the CDR3 end, a read error is likely. The J gene is TRBJ1-1, the V gene TRBV5-1; D gene uncertain. Trimming stripped 2 bases from V and 0 bases from J, with 5 bases between. This CDR3 is built from 13 residues. Germline values: CDR1 SGHRS, CDR2 YFSETQ. The CDR3 loop is CASSLNMNTEAFS. The CDR3 nucleotides read TGCGCCAGCAGCTTAAACATGAACACTGAAGCTTTCTCT.

This chain connects TRBV10-3 to TRBJ2-7; maybe TRBD1 (6 bases). Trimming removed 3 bases from V and 3 bases from J, with 15 bases in between. The germline V gene has CDR1 ENHRY and CDR2 SYGVKD. The CDR3 spans 15 residues. This CDR3 is CAISEKQGSDYEQYF. CDR3 bases: TGTGCCATCAGTGAAAAACAGGGATCGGACTACGAGCAGTACTTC.

A few counts support this clonotype. The V gene is TRBV13, the J gene TRBJ1-2, with D unresolved. V was clipped by 4 bases and J by 7 bases, with 16 bases between them. The germline V gene has CDR1 PRHDT and CDR2 FYEKMQ (reference sequence). This CDR3 comprises 14 residues. CDR3 sequence: CASSSPREWVGYTF. Written as DNA, the CDR3 is TGTGCCAGCAGCTCACCGCGGGAGTGGGTTGGCTACACCTTC.

This clonotype was counted only a few times. The rearrangement links TRBV29-1 to TRBJ2-3; D unresolved. From germline, CDR1 is SQVTM and CDR2 ANQGSEA. CDR3 length: 12 residues. V gave up 2 bases and J gave up 5 bases, with 8 bases separating them. CDR3 sequence reads: CSVEMRKDTQYF. The DNA for the CDR3 is TGCAGCGTTGAAATGAGGAAAGATACGCAGTATTTT.

There are a few counts of this clonotype. The V call is TRBV7-2, the J call TRBJ2-2; 8 nucleotides match TRBD2. The germline gives CDR1 SGHTA, CDR2 FQGNSA. This CDR3 comprises 15 residues. V lost 5 bases and J lost 5; bases outside the gene matches: 7. CDR3 nucleotides: TGTGCCAGCAGCCTAACTAGCGGTAGGACCGGGGAGCTGTTTTTT. It codes for CASSLTSGRTGELFF.

This chain links TRBV10-3 with TRBJ2-2; 8 bases fit TRBD1. The V gene's germline CDR1 is ENHRY and CDR2 SYGVKD. The trim removed 9 bases at V and 8 bases at J, leaving 5 bases unmatched. The CDR3 contains 12 residues. CDR3 residues: CAIGQGKGELFF. CDR3 nucleotides: TGTGCCATAGGACAGGGTAAAGGGGAGCTGTTTTTT.

The table lists this clonotype with a few counts. V and J are TRBV5-1 and TRBJ1-2; perhaps TRBD1 as D (5 bases). There are 14 residues in the CDR3. In germline, CDR1 is SGHRS, CDR2 YFSETQ. V was pared by 3 bases and J by 2 bases, with 11 bases between. Here the CDR3 reads CASSWDFANYGYTF. CDR3 coding DNA: TGCGCCAGCAGCTGGGACTTTGCAAACTATGGCTACACCTTC.

The J gene is TRBJ2-5, the V gene TRBV10-3; no definite D call. This CDR3 comprises 14 residues. Germline V gives CDR1 ENHRY, CDR2 SYGVKD. Trimming removed 8 bases from V and 0 bases from J, with 13 bases in between. The CDR3 bases are TGTGCCATCGGGTTAGGAGACCACCAAGAGACCCAGTACTTC. Amino acids: CAIGLGDHQETQYF.

This clonotype was counted only a few times. CDR3 bases: TGCAGTGCTAGAGATGCTAGCCCAGGGTTTGGCGAGCAGTACTTC. Residues: CSARDASPGFGEQYF. This chain joins TRBV20-1 and TRBJ2-7, with D tentatively TRBD1 or TRBD2 (5 bases each). V shed 0 bases and J shed 6 bases, with 18 bases lying between them. Germline-derived CDR1 and CDR2 are DFQATT and SNEGSKA (reference sequence). CDR3 length equals 15 residues.

The rearrangement joins TRBV7-7 to TRBJ2-5; 9 positions agree with TRBD2. CDR3 length: 13 residues. Germline assignment: CDR1 SSHAT and CDR2 FNYEAQ (reference sequence). CDR3 coding DNA: TGTGAACAAGCGGGGGGAGACCAAGAGACCCAGTACTTC. The encoded protein is CEQAGGDQETQYF. The entire variable domain, with the rest obtained from reference TRBV7-7 and TRBJ2-5, is as follows: GAGVSQSPRYKVTKRGQDVTLRCDPISSHATLYWYQQALGQGPEFLTYFNYEAQPDKSGLPSDRFSAERPEGSISTLTIQRTEQRDSAMYRCEQAGGDQETQYFGPGTRLLVL.

The count of this clonotype is one. The gene calls are TRBV3-1 and TRBJ2-5; 9 bases are a match to TRBD1. The CDR3 loop spans 16 amino acids. CDR1 is LGHDT, CDR2 YNNKEL, per germline (reference sequence). Trimming at V came to 1 base and at J to 5 bases, leaving 8 bases not matched to a gene. The DNA of the CDR3 is TGTGCCAGCAGCCAAGGGGACAGGGTTTGGGGGGAGACCCAGTACTTC. Amino acid sequence: CASSQGDRVWGETQYF.

The gene calls are TRBV24-1 and TRBJ2-1; 9 nucleotides match TRBD1. CDR3 length: 13 amino acids. In germline, CDR1 is KGHDR, CDR2 SFDVKD. V trimming: 10 bases; J trimming: 4 bases; junction bases outside the gene matches: 4. The CDR3 loop is CATGGQGYNEQFF. The CDR3 coding sequence is TGTGCCACGGGGGGACAGGGTTACAATGAGCAGTTCTTC.

The V call is TRBV7-9, the J call TRBJ2-5, with 12 bases aligning to TRBD1. CDR3 length: 17 residues. Looked up from germline, CDR1 is SEHNR and CDR2 is FQNEAQ (reference sequence). V trimming: 5 bases; J trimming: 5 bases; junction bases outside the gene matches: 12. Written as DNA, the CDR3 is TGTGCCAGCAGCCGAACCTTCCGGGACAGGGGGCAGGAGACCCAGTACTTC. Protein sequence: CASSRTFRDRGQETQYF.

The CDR3 bases are TGTGCCAGCAGTGGGGGGTCCTACCAAAGGTACTTC. This translates into CASSGGSYQRYF. J is TRBJ2-7 and V is TRBV2, with D perhaps given as TRBD1 or TRBD2 (5 bases each). Trimming removed 4 bases from V and 12 bases from J, with 16 bases in between. Per the germline V gene, CDR1 is SNHLY and CDR2 is FYNNEI. The CDR3 runs to 12 residues. Variable domain in full (rest from reference TRBV2 and TRBJ2-7): EPEVTQTPSHQVTQMGQEVILRCVPISNHLYFYWYRQILGQKVEFLVSFYNNEISEKSEIFDDQFSVERPDGSNFTLKIRSTKLEDSAMYFCASSGGSYQRYFGPGTRLTVT.

The chain is built from TRBV6-5 and TRBJ1-2, with D hard to call. Germline CDR1 MNHEY, CDR2 SVGAGI. V lost 5 bases and J lost 3, with 13 bases in between. This CDR3 region has 14 residues. The CDR3 loop is CASSPAPRYYGYTF. DNA of the CDR3: TGTGCCAGCAGTCCTGCCCCCCGATACTATGGCTACACCTTC.

This clonotype has more than one count but fewer than ten. This chain uses TRBV7-6 with TRBJ1-5; no reliable D call. Germline values: CDR1 SGHVS, CDR2 FNYEAQ. The CDR3 has 15 amino acids. The ends were cut back, 0 bases at V and 9 bases at J, with 15 bases in the middle. The CDR3 bases are TGTGCCAGCAGCTTAGCGCCGACGGCCGGCGTGCCCCAGCATTTT. It translates to CASSLAPTAGVPQHF.

The chain recombines TRBV6-5 with TRBJ2-1; possible D gene TRBD1, 6 bases. Trimming removed 4 bases at V and 4 bases at J, with 14 bases between. Germline values: CDR1 MNHEY, CDR2 SVGAGI. There are 15 residues in the CDR3. The CDR3 region has the DNA TGTGCCAGCAGTTCATTTTGGGGGCTTTACAATGAGCAGTTCTTC. Its protein product is CASSSFWGLYNEQFF.

This chain joins TRBV9 and TRBJ2-2, with D tentatively TRBD2 (5 bases). Germline V gene data show CDR1 as SGDLS and CDR2 as YYNGEE. The V gene lost 7 bases and the J gene lost 5 bases, with 9 bases spanning the gap. The CDR3 sequence is 12 residues long. The CDR3 sequence is CASGTSTGELFF. CDR3 in DNA: TGTGCCAGCGGCACTAGTACCGGGGAGCTGTTTTTT. Full variable domain (rest looked up from reference TRBV9 and TRBJ2-2): DSGVTQTPKHLITATGQRVTLRCSPRSGDLSVYWYQQSLDQGLQFLIQYYNGEERAKGNILERFSAQQFPDLHSELNLSSLELGDSALYFCASGTSTGELFFGEGSRLTVL.